These T cell receptor beta chains were read from a single sample in a study of regulatory T cells in long-lasting Graves disease. MiXCR, applied by TCRdb to the multiplex PCR reads, yields one record per CDR3 protein. The data contain roughly 400,000 distinct CDR3 sequences, roughly a fifth of them seen just once; the ten biggest clones take up roughly 13%. The sample consisted of peripheral blood mononuclear cells (PBMCs), taken when the disease was refractory, from a patient treated with antithyroid drugs. The receptor source for this set is a female donor with Graves disease. Both conserved end residues are part of each CDR3. The order of the fields is V gene, D gene, J gene, clone size, CDR3 DNA, CDR3 protein. D genes are given only for firm matches. Where a row states a size, it is once, few, many or the class of an expanded clone; other rows omit it.

>TRBV28|TRBD1|TRBJ2-2|many
TGTGCCAGCAGTCCCCCGACAGGGTTCACCGGGGAGCTGTTTTTT
CASSPPTGFTGELFF
>TRBV11-2|-|TRBJ2-7|many
TGTGCCAGCAGCACGGTACTAGCATCCTACGAGCAGTACTTC
CASSTVLASYEQYF
>TRBV27|-|TRBJ2-1|-
TGTGCCAGCAGTTTAGACATTGGGGGGTACAATGAGCAGTTCTTC
CASSLDIGGYNEQFF
>TRBV4-1|-|TRBJ1-4|few
TGCGCCAGCAGTTTGACACGACCTGAAAAACTGTTTTTT
CASSLTRPEKLFF
>TRBV28|-|TRBJ2-7|many
TGTGCCAGCAGGGGCGCCCGGGGATACTACGAGCAGTACTTC
CASRGARGYYEQYF
>TRBV28|TRBD1|TRBJ1-2|many
TGTGCCAGCAGAGTCTCGGGACAGAGGAACTATGGCTACACCTTC
CASRVSGQRNYGYTF
>TRBV7-3|TRBD2|TRBJ2-7|few
TGTGCCAGCAGCTTAACTCCTGGGACTAGCGTATACGAGCAGTACTTC
CASSLTPGTSVYEQYF
>TRBV6-1|-|TRBJ2-2|many
TGTGCCAGCAGCGCCCAGAGGCTAGCTGGAACCGGGGAGCTGTTTTTT
CASSAQRLAGTGELFF
>TRBV11-2|TRBD2|TRBJ2-7|-
TGTGCCAGCAGCTTCTCGTCTTACGACCTGACGGGACTAGCGGGAGATAACTACGAGCAGTACTTC
CASSFSSYDLTGLAGDNYEQYF
>TRBV3-1|-|TRBJ2-2|many
TGTGCCAGCAGCCAAGGACCAGACACCGGGGAGCTGTTTTTT
CASSQGPDTGELFF
>TRBV19|-|TRBJ2-5|-
TGTGCCAGTAGTATAAGGAGGGGAGCAGAGACCCAGTACTTC
CASSIRRGAETQYF
>TRBV11-3|-|TRBJ2-2|many
TGTGCCAGCAGCTTCGGGACAACCACCGGGGAGCTGTTTTTT
CASSFGTTTGELFF
>TRBV28|-|TRBJ2-5|many
TGTGCCAGCAGACTTCCGGGACATGAGACCCAGTACTTC
CASRLPGHETQYF
>TRBV5-8|-|TRBJ2-7|few
TGTGCCAGCAGCCCCGGGGGAACTATCGCCTACGAGCAGTACTTC
CASSPGGTIAYEQYF
>TRBV27|TRBD2|TRBJ2-3|few
TGTGCCAGCAGTTTAAGGACTAGCGGGAGCTCAGATACGCAGTATTTT
CASSLRTSGSSDTQYF
>TRBV5-6|-|TRBJ1-4|few
TGTGCCAGCAGCCCCACAGGGCATAATGAAAAACTGTTTTTT
CASSPTGHNEKLFF
>TRBV29-1|-|TRBJ2-7|many
TGCAGCGTTGAGACCACGGACGGCTACGAGCAGTACTTC
CSVETTDGYEQYF
>TRBV20-1|TRBD1|TRBJ2-3|-
TGCAGTGCTAGAGACGTGAATACAGGGGGAGGTGATACGCAGTATTTT
CSARDVNTGGGDTQYF
>TRBV9|-|TRBJ1-4|many
TGTGCCAGCAGCGTAGAAGGGCGGGGGAATGAAAAACTGTTTTTT
CASSVEGRGNEKLFF
>TRBV20-1|-|TRBJ1-2|few
TGCAGTGCTAGAGAATCAGAGGGTTCCGGCTATGGCTACACCTTC
CSARESEGSGYGYTF
>TRBV24-1|-|TRBJ2-2|many
TGTGCCACCAGTGATTTTGTTACCGGGGAGCTGTTTTTT
CATSDFVTGELFF
>TRBV7-3|-|TRBJ1-1|few
TGTGCCAGCAGCCCCGGGTTTTCGGACACTGAAGCTTTCTTT
CASSPGFSDTEAFF
>TRBV29-1|TRBD1|TRBJ2-3|-
TGCAGCGTGAGACAGGGGATGAGAGATACGCAGTATTTT
CSVRQGMRDTQYF
>TRBV5-1|TRBD1|TRBJ2-3|-
TGCGCCAGCAGCTTGAAGGGGGCGATCAGCACAGATACGCAGTATTTT
CASSLKGAISTDTQYF
>TRBV28|-|TRBJ1-1|many
TGTGCCAGCAGTACCTCGACAAAACTGAACACTGAAGCTTTCTTT
CASSTSTKLNTEAFF
>TRBV18|-|TRBJ2-3|-
TGTGCCAGTCTAACCCTCAGCACAGATACGCAGTATTTT
CASLTLSTDTQYF
>TRBV18|-|TRBJ1-3|-
TGTGCCAGCTCAAGGGGGGGATCTGACACCATATATTTT
CASSRGGSDTIYF
>TRBV28|TRBD1|TRBJ1-6|-
TGTGCCAGCACCTACGGACAGGGGCGATCACCCCTCCACTTT
CASTYGQGRSPLHF
>TRBV30|-|TRBJ1-2|-
TGTGCCTGGGACGGAGCTAACTATGGCTACACCTTC
CAWDGANYGYTF
>TRBV4-1|TRBD2|TRBJ2-2|many
TGCGCCAGCAGCCAAGCAACTAGCGGGAGTGGTAACACCGGGGAGCTGTTTTTT
CASSQATSGSGNTGELFF
>TRBV10-3|TRBD1|TRBJ2-7|-
TGTGCCATCAGTGTAGGACTCGGGACAGATCTCTACGAGCAGTACTTC
CAISVGLGTDLYEQYF
>TRBV5-4|TRBD1|TRBJ2-5|-
TGTGCCAGCAGCGGGGGACAGGGGCAAACCCAGTACTTC
CASSGGQGQTQYF
>TRBV13|-|TRBJ2-5|few
TGTGCCAGCAGCCCGAAAAGGGCAGGGGATGGGGAGACCCAGTACTTC
CASSPKRAGDGETQYF
>TRBV27|-|TRBJ2-6|many
TGTGCCAGCAGTTTAACGGGGACTGGGGCCAACGTCCTGACTTTC
CASSLTGTGANVLTF
>TRBV20-1|TRBD1|TRBJ1-6|few
TGCAGTGCTATCGACAGGGCCGGCGGGACACCCCTCCACTTT
CSAIDRAGGTPLHF
>TRBV28|TRBD1|TRBJ2-7|few
TGTGCCAGCAGTTTATATCGGACAGGGTTCGACGAGCAGTACTTC
CASSLYRTGFDEQYF
>TRBV10-3|-|TRBJ2-7|few
TGTGCCATCAGTCCTGGACGGAATCCCTACGAGCAGTACTTC
CAISPGRNPYEQYF
>TRBV20-1|-|TRBJ2-7|-
TGCAGTGCTAGATCATCCGAAGGGCCCTACGAGCAGTACTTC
CSARSSEGPYEQYF
>TRBV6-2/TRBV6-3|-|TRBJ2-1|few
TGTGCCAGCAGTTACCCTGTACATGAGCAGTTCTTC
CASSYPVHEQFF
>TRBV19|TRBD1|TRBJ1-5|-
TGTGCCAGTAGTCAGGGGGCAGCGGACCCAAATCAGCCCCAGCATTTT
CASSQGAADPNQPQHF
>TRBV28|TRBD1|TRBJ1-2|many
TGTGCCAGCTGGACAGGCGGCTATGGCTACACCTTC
CASWTGGYGYTF
>TRBV12-5|-|TRBJ2-1|-
TGTGCTAGTGGTCCCTCTAGCGCCGATGAGCAGTTCTTC
CASGPSSADEQFF
>TRBV30|-|TRBJ2-7|-
TGTGCCTGGAGTGCAGTGTTTCTCCCCCACGAGCAGTACTTC
CAWSAVFLPHEQYF
>TRBV3-1|-|TRBJ1-3|few
TGTGCCAGCAGCTCAAGGGGTGGTGGAAACACCATATATTTT
CASSSRGGGNTIYF
>TRBV28|-|TRBJ2-2|many
TGTGCCAGCATCATAGGAGGAGACAGAAACACCGGGGAGCTGTTTTTT
CASIIGGDRNTGELFF
>TRBV14|-|TRBJ2-7|-
TGTGCCAGCAGCCAACAAGAGAGGTACGAGCAGTACTTC
CASSQQERYEQYF
>TRBV10-3|TRBD1|TRBJ1-1|-
TGTGCCATCAGATCGACAGGGGGATTGAACACTGAAGCTTTCTTT
CAIRSTGGLNTEAFF
>TRBV28|TRBD2|TRBJ2-3|few
TGTGCCAGCACTCTAGGGCGGGAGGGCCGCCCAGATACGCAGTATTTT
CASTLGREGRPDTQYF
>TRBV3-1|-|TRBJ2-5|many
TGTGCCAGCAGCCAAGACTGGGCAGGGAGAAGGGAGACCCAGTACTTC
CASSQDWAGRRETQYF
>TRBV12-3/TRBV12-4|-|TRBJ2-5|many
TGTGCCAGCGAGGGCAGGGGAGAGACCCAGTACTTC
CASEGRGETQYF
>TRBV15|-|TRBJ1-5|-
TGTGCCACCAGGCAAACAGGGATGGGGCAGCCCCAGCATTTT
CATRQTGMGQPQHF
>TRBV7-8|-|TRBJ2-2|many
TGTGCCGCCCTAGCAGGGCACCCGAACACCGGGGAGCTGTTTTTT
CAALAGHPNTGELFF
>TRBV7-9|-|TRBJ2-5|many
TGTGCCAGCAGCTTAGTGACTGGAGGGGTAGAGACCCAGTACTTC
CASSLVTGGVETQYF
>TRBV10-3|-|TRBJ1-6|-
TGTGCCATCAGTGAGCTCGGGGGTGAGTCACCCCTCCACTTT
CAISELGGESPLHF
>TRBV19|TRBD1|TRBJ2-2|-
TGTGCCAGTAGTAGGGACAGGGGCCGCCCGGAGCTGTTTTTT
CASSRDRGRPELFF
>TRBV7-9|-|TRBJ2-7|few
TGTGCCAGCAGGCGAGATTATAGATATGACGAGCAGTACTTC
CASRRDYRYDEQYF
>TRBV11-2|TRBD1|TRBJ2-7|many
TGTGCCAGCATCTTGGGGACAGGGGGCTTCCACGAGCAGTACTTC
CASILGTGGFHEQYF